The present entry profiles one T cell receptor beta chain with its context. The data were obtained in a study of control samples from healthy donors and cancer patients. TCRdb's copy holds only in-frame clones and misses some; the assay was immunoSEQ multiplex PCR. The sample includes around 130,000 clones, just over 90% of them seen just once. The germline V gene has CDR1 LGHNT and CDR2 FRNRAP. The CDR3 contains 15 residues. V shed 6 bases and J 7 bases; nucleotides not matched to a gene: 12. The receptor comes from a man in his fifties with head and neck cancer. The chain combines TRBV12-5 with TRBJ2-1, with TRBD1 matching over 7 bases. Sequences were obtained from PBMCs. CDR3 sequence reads: CASGSGGYKNNEQFF. The CDR3 nucleotides read TGTGCTAGTGGCTCAGGGGGTTATAAGAATAATGAGCAGTTCTTC. Full variable domain (rest looked up from reference TRBV12-5 and TRBJ2-1): DARVTQTPRHKVTEMGQEVTMRCQPILGHNTVFWYRQTMMQGLELLAYFRNRAPLDDSGMPKDRFSAEMPDATLATLKIQPSEPRDSAVYFCASGSGGYKNNEQFFGPGTRLTVL.